This T cell receptor beta chain stems from a study of T cell changes during pregnancy in multiple sclerosis. Libraries were prepared by immunoSEQ multiplex PCR; TCRdb keeps only in-frame clonotypes and omits some of them. The table lists roughly 100,000 clones, 91% of them singletons. V was cut by 6 bases and J by 1 base, with 15 bases left in between. The CDR3 runs to 15 residues. The V gene's germline CDR1 is MDHEN and CDR2 SYDVKM. The starting material was peripheral blood, obtained after pregnancy. The rearrangement joins TRBV28 to TRBJ1-1; D may be TRBD1 (5 bases). This clonotype was obtained from a female donor in good health, enrolled as a control in a pregnancy study. In nucleotides, the CDR3 is TGTGCCAGCAGCCCCTCCGGACACGGGAACACTGAAGCTTTCTTT. Its translation is CASSPSGHGNTEAFF. Full variable domain (remainder filled in from reference TRBV28 and TRBJ1-1): DVKVTQSSRYLVKRTGEKVFLECVQDMDHENMFWYRQDPGLGLRLIYFSYDVKMKEKGDIPEGYSVSREKKERFSLILESASTNQTSMYLCASSPSGHGNTEAFFGQGTRLTVV.